The 10 T cell receptor beta chains below come from one sample, sequenced in a study of OX40 agonist ivuxolimab in advanced cancers. Produced via immunoSEQ multiplex PCR; TCRdb's table is partial and in-frame only. The sample records tens of thousands of clones, 87% being singletons. This specimen was CD4+ or CD8+ T cells sorted from blood, taken in a trial of the OX40 agonist ivuxolimab. The source is an adult with an advanced solid tumor such as melanoma, head and neck, liver or kidney cancer.

The chain carries TRBV18 and TRBJ2-7; D is ambiguous. The CDR3 runs 14 residues. With 2 bases removed from V and 0 bases from J, the gap between germline ends came to 8 bases. CDR1 and CDR2 from the germline V gene are KGHSH and LQKENI. CDR3 sequence (DNA): TGTGCCAGCTCACCAATTGCGAGCTCCTACGAGCAGTACTTC. Its protein is CASSPIASSYEQYF. Using reference TRBV18 and TRBJ2-7 for the parts outside the CDR3, the full variable domain is NAGVMQNPRHLVRRRGQEARLRCSPMKGHSHVYWYRQLPEEGLKFMVYLQKENIIDESGMPKERFSAEFPKEGPSILRIQQVVRGDSAAYFCASSPIASSYEQYFGPGTRLTVT.

This chain connects TRBV28 to TRBJ2-1; 8 bases map to TRBD1. In germline, CDR1 is MDHEN, CDR2 SYDVKM. The CDR3 consists of 16 residues. V lost 5 bases to trimming and J lost 8 bases; unmatched junction nucleotides: 14. The CDR3 nucleotides are TGTGCCAGCAGTCTCCACAGGGGACAGGAAGGCTATGAGCAGTTCTTC. This sequence encodes CASSLHRGQEGYEQFF.

The CDR3 reads CASSEISSSGRRDEQFF. As DNA, the CDR3 is TGTGCCAGCAGTGAAATATCGTCTAGCGGGAGAAGAGATGAGCAGTTCTTC. The rearrangement links TRBV6-1 to TRBJ2-1; TRBD2 aligns across 10 bases. V lost 2 bases and J lost 8; bases outside the gene matches: 12. The CDR3 is 17 residues long. CDR1 is MNHNS and CDR2 is SASEGT in the germline V gene.

This clone was detected only a few times. The rearrangement uses TRBV7-3 and TRBJ1-5; TRBD1 matches at 9 bases. The V gene end was trimmed by 4 bases and the J gene end by 5 bases; junction bases not matched to a gene: 3. The CDR3 spans 14 residues. Germline-derived CDR1 and CDR2 are SGHTA and FQGTGA. The CDR3: CASSSGQGDQPQHF. In DNA form, the CDR3 reads TGTGCCAGCAGCTCGGGACAGGGAGATCAGCCCCAGCATTTT.

In its sample, this clone was seen once. The chain uses TRBV20-1 and TRBJ2-1; D ambiguous. Trimming pared 0 bases from V and 5 bases from J, leaving 2 bases between. CDR1 and CDR2 (germline): DFQATT, SNEGSKA (reference sequence). The CDR3 sequence is 11 residues long. The CDR3 region is CSAREDNEQFF. CDR3 coding DNA: TGCAGTGCTAGAGAGGACAATGAGCAGTTCTTC.

The rearrangement links TRBV10-1 to TRBJ2-7; D is unclear. The germline V and J ends were trimmed by 0 bases and 0 bases, with 6 bases remaining between them. CDR3 length equals 14 residues. Germline V gives CDR1 WNHNN, CDR2 SYGVQD (reference sequence). CDR3 sequence: CASSESRFSYEQYF. Written as DNA, the CDR3 is TGCGCCAGCAGTGAGTCAAGGTTCTCCTACGAGCAGTACTTC.

This clone was observed a handful of times. The rearrangement joins TRBV28 to TRBJ1-2; TRBD1 matches at 8 bases. The CDR3 covers 15 residues. Germline V lookup: CDR1 MDHEN, CDR2 SYDVKM. The trim removed 7 bases at V and 2 bases at J, leaving 9 bases unmatched. The chain's CDR3 is CASKGSDRANYGYTF. The CDR3, as DNA: TGTGCCAGCAAGGGCTCGGACAGGGCCAACTATGGCTACACCTTC.

The chain links TRBV7-9 to TRBJ2-7; D is perhaps TRBD2 (6 bases). CDR1 and CDR2 from the germline V gene are SEHNR and FQNEAQ (reference sequence). Trimming took off 5 bases at V and 5 bases at J, with 16 bases between the two ends. There are 14 residues in the CDR3. This CDR3 is CASSRLVGAHEQYF. DNA of the CDR3: TGTGCCAGCAGCCGACTAGTCGGGGCCCACGAGCAGTACTTC.

The gene calls are TRBV6-5 and TRBJ2-7; D unclear. The germline CDR1 and CDR2 sequences are MNHEY and SVGAGI. Trimming removed 0 bases from V and 5 bases from J, with 14 bases in between. The CDR3 is made up of 15 amino acids. This chain's CDR3 is CASSYSRRFSDEQYF. The CDR3 region has the DNA TGTGCCAGCAGTTACTCGAGAAGGTTCAGCGACGAGCAGTACTTC.

This chain uses TRBV5-1 with TRBJ2-7; D possibly corresponds to TRBD2 (6 bases). The CDR3 runs 11 residues. Germline CDR1 reads SGHRS; CDR2 reads YFSETQ. Between the trimmed V and J ends, which lost 5 bases and 7 bases, there was a span of 10 bases. CDR3 residues: CASSSGLEQYF. CDR3 DNA: TGCGCCAGCAGTAGCGGCCTTGAGCAGTACTTC.